This T cell receptor beta chain was found in a study of cytomegalovirus exposure and HLA in healthy donors. Whole-study findings and limits: A few CMV-associated chains proved CMV antigen-specific in vitro.

Donors came from a validation cohort of 90 to 150 subjects, distinct from the first 666-subject cohort. Germline loops: CDR1 LNHDA, CDR2 SQIVND (reference sequence). Trimming at V came to 3 bases and at J to 0 bases, leaving 6 bases not matched to a gene. The CDR3 runs to 17 residues. Notes on this clone: Its specificity is unknown.

TCRdb's table, derived via immunoSEQ multiplex PCR, lists solely in-frame clones and lacks some. The sample records tens of thousands of clones, 85% to 95% being singletons. The chain joins TRBV19 to TRBJ1-3, with 9 bases lining up with TRBD1. The sequenced sample consisted of PBMCs. This receptor was obtained from a woman aged 18-35 years in good health and CMV-seropositive. The CDR3 bases are TGTGCCAGTAGTATGGGGACAGGGCCCGACTCTGGAAACACCATATATTTT. This sequence encodes CASSMGTGPDSGNTIYF.